The T cell receptor beta chain described here comes from a study of human T cells and chemical hapten exposure. The table lists this clonotype with many counts. Its antigen is currently unknown. General study results and limits: Large CDR3 similarity clusters arose significantly more often from expanded TCRs than from controls. A positive correlation with patch test score was shown by PT1 expanded TCR counts.

Time point defined: patch test 2, 6 weeks after DPC sensitization. Sample treatment: therapeutic diphenylcyclopropenone sensitization with weekly scalp DPC. What the library attached to individual cDNA molecules were unique molecular identifiers. In the authors' methods: Samples held a median of about 94,000 TCRs, range 23,224–690,600. TCRdb re-called the RACE reads through MiXCR, storing one row per CDR3 protein. It is TCRdb's table, rather than the study itself, that gives the V and J calls and clone size. The sample lists approximately 80,000 distinct CDR3 sequences, about 10% occurring once. Trimming took 4 bases from V and 5 from J; bases not matched to a gene: 4. In germline, CDR1 is LGHDT, CDR2 YNNKEL (reference sequence). The CDR3 sequence is 14 residues long.

The rearrangement links TRBV3-1 to TRBJ1-1; TRBD1 agrees at 10 bases. The sample in question was whole blood, obtained in connection with sensitization to the hapten diphenylcyclopropenone (DPC). The source of this sequence is a woman in her fifties or sixties with alopecia areata. Some clones in this sample may be carry-over from other donors' samples. The CDR3 sequence is CASSPDRGWTEAFF. The CDR3 DNA is TGTGCCAGCAGCCCGGACAGGGGGTGGACTGAAGCTTTCTTT.